The 30 T cell receptor beta chains reported below all come from one sample, sequenced in a study of cytomegalovirus exposure and HLA in healthy donors. PCR was performed using 60 Vbeta and 13 Jbeta primers. Assay used: immunoSEQ multiplex PCR; TCRdb lists only in-frame clones, some missing. The sample carries about 160,000 clones, about 80% recorded once. Material: PBMCs. The receptors originated from a man aged 18 to 35 in good health and CMV-seropositive.

The V call is TRBV19, the J call TRBJ2-7; 7 positions agree with TRBD1. CDR1 and CDR2 from the germline V gene are LNHDA and SQIVND (reference sequence). This CDR3 spans 14 amino acids. The V segment lost 6 bases and the J segment 2 bases; nucleotides outside the gene matches: 7. CDR3 loop: CASSGPGQPYEQYF. CDR3 nucleotides: TGTGCCAGTAGCGGACCGGGACAGCCCTACGAGCAGTACTTC.

This chain connects TRBV6-1 to TRBJ1-5, with TRBD1 as a possible D gene (6 bases). Between the trimmed V and J ends, which lost 10 bases and 3 bases, there was a span of 16 bases. This CDR3 contains 14 residues. Germline V gene sequence: CDR1 MNHNS, CDR2 SASEGT. CDR3 sequence reads: CAITRGAFNQPQHF. For the CDR3, the DNA is TGTGCCATCACGCGGGGGGCTTTCAATCAGCCCCAGCATTTT.

The chain has TRBV6-1 and TRBJ2-5; tentatively, D is TRBD1 (6 bases). There are 14 residues in the CDR3. Trimming pared 2 bases from V and 4 bases from J, leaving 11 bases between. From germline, CDR1 is MNHNS and CDR2 SASEGT. CDR3 in amino acids: CASSEFGRGETQYF. CDR3 in DNA: TGTGCCAGCAGTGAATTCGGCAGGGGAGAGACCCAGTACTTC.

The chain couples TRBV30 to TRBJ2-7; 7 positions match TRBD2. This CDR3 is 11 amino acids long. Trimming cost V 7 bases and J 4 bases; bases outside gene matches: 4. CDR1 and CDR2 from the germline V gene are GTSNPN and SVGIG (reference sequence). CDR3 sequence: CAYTAGYEQYF. DNA for the CDR3: TGTGCCTACACAGCGGGGTACGAGCAGTACTTC.

The chain has TRBV4-2 and TRBJ1-1; D possibly corresponds to TRBD1 (6 bases). CDR1 and CDR2 (germline): LGHNA, YNFKEQ. Trimming stripped 2 bases from V and 7 bases from J, with 23 bases between. This CDR3 contains 17 residues. CDR3 loop: CASSQPSSGAGAGEAFF. In DNA, the CDR3 is TGTGCCAGCAGCCAACCATCCTCGGGCGCAGGGGCTGGTGAAGCTTTCTTT.

This chain uses TRBV30 with TRBJ1-1; D gene uncertain. This CDR3 has 11 amino acids. The germline V and J ends were trimmed by 6 bases and 3 bases, with 8 bases remaining between them. Germline V lookup: CDR1 GTSNPN, CDR2 SVGIG (reference sequence). CDR3 residues: CACSVYTEAFF. The CDR3 nucleotides read TGTGCCTGTTCGGTCTACACTGAAGCTTTCTTT.

The chain combines TRBV5-1 with TRBJ1-1; 7 bases line up with TRBD1. The CDR3 is 14 residues long. The V and J ends lost 5 bases and 3 bases, in that order; junction bases with no gene match: 7. The germline V gene has CDR1 SGHRS and CDR2 YFSETQ. CDR3 DNA: TGCGCCAGCAGTTCCGGGACAGACCACACTGAAGCTTTCTTT. Translated, it gives CASSSGTDHTEAFF. The full variable domain, its missing parts supplied by reference TRBV5-1 and TRBJ1-1, is KAGVTQTPRYLIKTRGQQVTLSCSPISGHRSVSWYQQTPGQGLQFLFEYFSETQRNKGNFPGRFSGRQFSNSRSEMNVSTLELGDSALYLCASSSGTDHTEAFFGQGTRLTVV.

This clone was observed a handful of times. V and J are TRBV5-4 and TRBJ2-2; D perhaps matches TRBD1 (6 bases). This CDR3 contains 15 residues. Looked up from germline, CDR1 is SGHNT and CDR2 is YYREEE (reference sequence). The ends were cut back, 4 bases at V and 6 bases at J, with 16 bases in the middle. The CDR3 reads CASSLDTGMAGELFF. The DNA of the CDR3 is TGTGCCAGCAGCCTCGACACAGGGATGGCCGGGGAGCTGTTTTTT.

The chain has TRBV5-1 and TRBJ1-2; D is possibly TRBD1 (6 bases). The V and J ends lost 0 bases and 4 bases respectively, with 13 bases between them. From germline, CDR1 is SGHRS and CDR2 YFSETQ. The CDR3 is 15 residues long. The CDR3 nucleotides read TGCGCCAGCAGCTTGGAGGCAGGGGACATCTATGGCTACACCTTC. Protein: CASSLEAGDIYGYTF.

The V gene is TRBV5-6, the J gene TRBJ2-3, with D possibly matching TRBD2 (6 bases). Germline V lookup: CDR1 SGHDT, CDR2 YYEEEE. This CDR3 is built from 16 residues. Trimming shortened V by 0 bases and J by 2 bases, and 13 bases separated the two germline ends. The CDR3 here is CASSLVRETYTDTQYF. The CDR3 coding sequence is TGTGCCAGCAGCTTGGTCCGGGAGACGTACACAGATACGCAGTATTTT.

The chain recombines TRBV5-4 with TRBJ1-6; TRBD1 matches 9 bases. Germline CDR1 reads SGHNT; CDR2 reads YYREEE (reference sequence). The ends lost 1 base at V and 5 bases at J; junction bases unmatched: 4. This CDR3 region has 16 residues. The CDR3 spells CASSLRGQGNNSPLHF. The CDR3 nucleotides are TGTGCCAGCAGCTTGAGGGGACAGGGTAATAATTCACCCCTCCACTTT.

The genes are TRBV6-6 and TRBJ1-5; TRBD1 aligns across 7 bases. The J segment lost 4 bases and the V segment lost 7 bases, leaving 4 bases of the junction unmatched. In germline, CDR1 is MNHNY, CDR2 SVGAGI (reference sequence). The CDR3 runs to 13 residues. CDR3 DNA: TGTGCCAGCACACGACAGGGTAATCAGCCCCAGCATTTT. Protein product: CASTRQGNQPQHF.

The CDR3 region has the DNA TGCGCCAGCAGTCACTTTCTAGCGGGGGCCCCCAATGAGCAGTTCTTC. Protein product: CASSHFLAGAPNEQFF. J is TRBJ2-1 and V is TRBV5-1, with 10 positions matching TRBD2. The ends lost 5 bases at V and 6 bases at J; junction bases unmatched: 11. The germline V gene encodes CDR1 SGHRS and CDR2 YFSETQ. The CDR3 runs to 16 residues.

This clone is a singleton in its sample. The chain recombines TRBV6-6 with TRBJ1-1, with D perhaps TRBD1 (6 bases). The V gene's germline CDR1 is MNHNY and CDR2 SVGAGI (reference sequence). Trimming stripped 8 bases from V and 1 base from J, with 14 bases between. The CDR3 has 14 amino acids. The CDR3 DNA reads TGTGCCAGCGTCAGGGACATATCGAACACTGAAGCTTTCTTT. Translating it yields CASVRDISNTEAFF.

This clone occurred a few times. The CDR3 sequence: CAIQGFDYGYTF. CDR3 sequence (DNA): TGTGCCATACAGGGTTTCGACTATGGCTACACCTTC. The chain uses TRBV10-3 and TRBJ1-2, with a possible D match to TRBD1 (6 bases). CDR1 ENHRY and CDR2 SYGVKD come from the germline V gene. V gave up 9 bases and J gave up 3 bases, with 11 bases separating them. The CDR3 loop spans 12 amino acids.

The rearrangement uses TRBV6-8 and TRBJ2-1; TRBD1 agrees at 9 bases. The V gene end was trimmed by 9 bases and the J gene end by 0 bases; junction bases not matched to a gene: 18. The CDR3 runs to 19 residues. Per the germline V gene, CDR1 is MNHGY and CDR2 is SAAAGT. This CDR3 is CARPTGTGRPLSSYNEQFF. CDR3 nucleotides: TGTGCCAGACCTACCGGGACAGGGCGTCCATTGAGCTCCTACAATGAGCAGTTCTTC.

This clone was counted a single time. V is TRBV4-1 and J is TRBJ2-1; 10 bases align to TRBD1. Unmatched junction bases numbered 5, after V lost 0 bases and J lost 6 bases. There are 16 residues in the CDR3. Germline loops: CDR1 MGHRA, CDR2 YSYEKL. CDR3 residues: CASSQDPGQGGNEQFF. The DNA for the CDR3 is TGCGCCAGCAGCCAAGATCCTGGACAGGGGGGCAATGAGCAGTTCTTC.

The CDR3 coding sequence is TGTGCCATCAGGGGGACAGGGGATGGCACTGAAGCTTTCTTT. This translates into CAIRGTGDGTEAFF. The V and J genes are TRBV10-3 and TRBJ1-1; the match to TRBD1 covers 10 bases. CDR3 size: 14 residues. Germline V gene sequence: CDR1 ENHRY, CDR2 SYGVKD. Trimming took 6 bases from V and 4 from J; bases not matched to a gene: 5.

The V gene is TRBV9, the J gene TRBJ2-5; 7 nucleotides align to TRBD1. J was trimmed by 4 bases and V by 4 bases; bases with no gene match: 4. CDR1 and CDR2 (germline): SGDLS, YYNGEE. The CDR3 extends over 13 amino acids. CDR3 DNA sequence: TGTGCCAGCAGCCAAGGGGGCGGAGAGACCCAGTACTTC. Its protein is CASSQGGGETQYF. The full variable domain, completed using reference TRBV9 and TRBJ2-5, is DSGVTQTPKHLITATGQRVTLRCSPRSGDLSVYWYQQSLDQGLQFLIQYYNGEERAKGNILERFSAQQFPDLHSELNLSSLELGDSALYFCASSQGGGETQYFGPGTRLLVL.

The CDR3 DNA follows: TGTGCCAGCAGCCCGACTAGCGGGAGTGGGGAGCTGTTTTTT. Translating it yields CASSPTSGSGELFF. This rearrangement joins TRBV4-2 to TRBJ2-2, with 12 bases aligning to TRBD2. V lost 4 bases to trimming and J lost 8 bases; unmatched junction nucleotides: 2. The length of the CDR3 is 14 residues. The germline V gene has CDR1 LGHNA and CDR2 YNFKEQ.

The rearrangement links TRBV10-3 to TRBJ1-4, with D possibly TRBD1 on 5 matching bases. Trimming left V 10 bases short and J 2 bases short, with 20 bases between. The CDR3 is 16 amino acids. Germline V lookup: CDR1 ENHRY, CDR2 SYGVKD. The CDR3 DNA follows: TGTGCCACCGCGCCAACAGACAGCCCTACTAATGAAAAACTGTTTTTT. This encodes CATAPTDSPTNEKLFF.

The chain combines TRBV18 with TRBJ1-2; TRBD1 agrees at 7 bases. Germline-derived CDR1 and CDR2 are KGHSH and LQKENI. The CDR3 totals 13 residues. V dropped 2 bases and J dropped 6; count of bases not matched to a gene: 3. CDR3: CASSPDRDHGYTF. The DNA for the CDR3 is TGTGCCAGCTCACCAGACAGGGATCATGGCTACACCTTC.

The rearrangement links TRBV6-6 to TRBJ1-1, with 7 bases fitting TRBD1. This CDR3 is 16 amino acids long. Germline CDR1 is MNHNY and CDR2 is SVGAGI (reference sequence). V lost 2 bases, J lost 3 bases, and 9 bases stayed unmatched. CDR3 DNA sequence: TGTGCCAGCAGTTACCCCTTGGGGACAGACTACACTGAAGCTTTCTTT. It encodes CASSYPLGTDYTEAFF.

This clone came up a few times. The CDR3 loop reads CASSDTGFSIQYF. Written as DNA, the CDR3 is TGTGCCAGCAGCGACACAGGTTTTAGCATTCAGTACTTC. The genes are TRBV9 and TRBJ2-4, with D maybe TRBD1 (5 bases). Between the trimmed V and J ends, which lost 3 bases and 9 bases, there was a span of 13 bases. Per the germline V gene, CDR1 is SGDLS and CDR2 is YYNGEE. The CDR3 totals 13 residues. The full variable domain, in which reference TRBV9 and TRBJ2-4 provide the parts outside the CDR3, is DSGVTQTPKHLITATGQRVTLRCSPRSGDLSVYWYQQSLDQGLQFLIQYYNGEERAKGNILERFSAQQFPDLHSELNLSSLELGDSALYFCASSDTGFSIQYFGAGTRLSVL.

Of note for this clone: Compared with germline, one end of the junction differs, possibly owing to a read error. Additional DNA sequences in this sample encode the identical CDR3. The gene calls are TRBV19 and TRBJ1-5, with D hard to call. Germline CDR1 LNHDA, CDR2 SQIVND (reference sequence). The CDR3 loop spans 14 amino acids. The CDR3 region has the DNA TGTGCCAGTAGTATGCTAGGAACTAATCAGCCTCAGCATTTT. This codes for CASSMLGTNQPQHF.

This clone appeared a single time. The chain uses TRBV19 and TRBJ1-2, with D possibly matching TRBD1 (5 bases). This CDR3 contains 16 residues. V was trimmed by 3 bases and J by 7 bases, leaving 21 bases between them. Per the germline V gene, CDR1 is LNHDA and CDR2 is SQIVND (reference sequence). This CDR3 reads CASSILSTDSPFGYTF. CDR3 DNA: TGTGCCAGTAGTATCCTATCAACCGACAGCCCCTTTGGCTACACCTTC.

A remark on this clone: This specimen includes other DNA sequences encoding the same CDR3. The rearrangement joins TRBV21-1 to TRBJ2-2; the D call in the table, TRBD1, was not verified against the DNA. TRBV21-1 has pseudogene status. There are 16 residues in the CDR3. The CDR3 spells CAINQGADNYTGELFF. The CDR3 DNA reads TGTGCCATAAACCAAGGGGCAGATAACTACACCGGGGAGCTGTTTTTT.

The chain has TRBV27 and TRBJ2-1; weak D call: TRBD2 (5 bases). The V gene lost 4 bases and the J gene lost 11 bases, with 12 bases spanning the gap. CDR1 is MNHEY and CDR2 is SMNVEV in the germline V gene (reference sequence). The CDR3 is 12 amino acids. CDR3 bases: TGTGCCAGCAGTTGGAAGCCGGGGAAGCAGTTCTTC. Translated: CASSWKPGKQFF.

The rearrangement links TRBV5-1 to TRBJ2-5; TRBD2 agrees at 13 bases. CDR3 length: 16 amino acids. J was trimmed by 5 bases and V by 0 bases; bases with no gene match: 4. Germline values: CDR1 SGHRS, CDR2 YFSETQ. This chain's CDR3 is CASSLAGTSGAETQYF. CDR3 coding DNA: TGCGCCAGCAGCTTGGCGGGGACTAGCGGGGCGGAGACCCAGTACTTC.

The genes are TRBV2 and TRBJ1-1, with D tentatively TRBD1 (6 bases). Germline V gives CDR1 SNHLY, CDR2 FYNNEI. With 6 bases removed from V and 4 bases from J, the gap between germline ends came to 21 bases. The CDR3 has 16 amino acids. The CDR3 reads CASRRDRPGMGTEAFF. CDR3 sequence (DNA): TGTGCCAGCAGGCGCGACAGGCCCGGTATGGGCACTGAAGCTTTCTTT. The complete variable domain, with remaining parts taken from reference TRBV2 and TRBJ1-1, reads EPEVTQTPSHQVTQMGQEVILRCVPISNHLYFYWYRQILGQKVEFLVSFYNNEISEKSEIFDDQFSVERPDGSNFTLKIRSTKLEDSAMYFCASRRDRPGMGTEAFFGQGTRLTVV.